This TCR beta chain stems from a study of cytomegalovirus exposure and HLA in healthy donors. The CDR3 covers 15 residues. V dropped 5 bases and J dropped 3; count of bases not matched to a gene: 7. The V gene's germline CDR1 is SEHNR and CDR2 FQNEAQ (reference sequence). PCR was performed using 60 Vbeta and 13 Jbeta primers. Sequencing was performed with immunoSEQ multiplex PCR; in TCRdb, only in-frame clones are kept and a portion is missing. The sample carries under 110,000 clones, roughly 75% recorded once. Sequencing used PBMCs. The rearrangement links TRBV7-9 to TRBJ2-7; TRBD1 matches 10 bases. This sequence was found in a man between 35 and 55 years old in good health and CMV-seronegative. CDR3 amino acids: CASSRTGQGIYEQYF. DNA of the CDR3: TGTGCCAGCAGCCGGACGGGACAGGGGATCTACGAGCAGTACTTC.